This T cell receptor beta chain was obtained from a study of human T cells and chemical hapten exposure. Study-level information: Investigators sensitized around 2 cm by around 2 cm of upper inner arm skin with 2% DPC. Diphenylcyclopropenone was applied weekly to patients' scalps across the approximately 25-week study.

The library gave individual cDNA molecules unique molecular identifiers. Via MiXCR, TCRdb re-called the RACE reads, giving one row per CDR3 protein. This table has 95,000 to 150,000 distinct CDR3 sequences, about 10% appearing once. Many counts were recorded for this clonotype. Time point meaning: patch test 3, about 24 weeks after DPC sensitization. The treatment: therapeutic diphenylcyclopropenone sensitization with weekly scalp DPC. V shed 0 bases, J shed 7 bases, and the junction held 4 bases outside the gene matches. The germline gives CDR1 SGHRS, CDR2 YFSETQ. The CDR3 extends over 14 amino acids.

The chain carries TRBV5-1 and TRBJ2-7; 10 nucleotides line up with TRBD1. The clonotype was recovered from a woman aged 45-59 years with alopecia areata. Some clones in this sample may be carry-over from other donors' samples. The sample in question was whole blood, obtained in connection with sensitization to the hapten diphenylcyclopropenone (DPC). The CDR3 bases are TGCGCCAGCAGCTTGGGACAGGGGGCAATTGAGCAGTACTTC. Its protein is CASSLGQGAIEQYF.